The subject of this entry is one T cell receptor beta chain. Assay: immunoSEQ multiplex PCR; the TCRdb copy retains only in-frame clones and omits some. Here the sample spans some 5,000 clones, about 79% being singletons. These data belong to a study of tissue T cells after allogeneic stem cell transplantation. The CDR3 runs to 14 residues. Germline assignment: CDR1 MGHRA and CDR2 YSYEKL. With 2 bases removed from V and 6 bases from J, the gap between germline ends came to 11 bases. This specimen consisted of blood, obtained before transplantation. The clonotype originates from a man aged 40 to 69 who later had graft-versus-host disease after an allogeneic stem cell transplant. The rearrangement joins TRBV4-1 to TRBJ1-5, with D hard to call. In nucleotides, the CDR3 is TGCGCCAGCAGCCAACTCTTGTCGCGTCAGCCCCAGCATTTT. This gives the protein CASSQLLSRQPQHF.